This T cell receptor beta chain was sequenced during a study of early T cells in non-severe SARS-CoV-2 infection. Study background: Bulk RNA isolated from unsorted whole blood underwent sequencing; chains were not paired.

This clonotype has ten or more counts. Its antigen is undetermined. This CDR3 contains 16 residues. The junction had 8 bases not matched to a gene; V was cut back by 2 bases and J by 9 bases. CDR1 is KGHDR and CDR2 is SFDVKD in the germline V gene. Study-level results: In VDJdb matching, anti-spike CD8 responses were favored while private and CD4 specificities went missing.

The TCR library protocol attached unique molecular identifiers to the individual cDNA molecules. Each CDR3 protein gets one entry after TCRdb re-called the 5' RACE reads with MiXCR. The sample shows about 69,000 distinct CDR3 sequences, roughly 10% of them seen only once. Specimen: whole blood. This sequence joins TRBV24-1 and TRBJ2-1; 11 bases are shared with TRBD2. The clonotype was recovered from an adult who was a healthcare worker with PCR-confirmed SARS-CoV-2 infection or an uninfected control (not recorded which). CDR3 nucleotide sequence: TGTGCCACCAGTGATTACCTAGCGGGAGGAGGATCTGAGCAGTTCTTC. Translated, it gives CATSDYLAGGGSEQFF.